This record looks at one TCR beta chain sequence and its context. Antigen: not known. Other DNA variants within this sample encode the same CDR3. Libraries were prepared by immunoSEQ multiplex PCR; TCRdb keeps only in-frame clonotypes and omits some of them. The table lists under 250,000 clones, around nine tenths of them singletons. Separate from the roughly 700-subject first cohort, the roughly 130-subject validation cohort was the one that the donors belonged to. This sample stems from a study of cytomegalovirus exposure and HLA in healthy donors. The study, taken as a whole, reports: In vitro experiments confirmed that three CMV-associated chains were specific for CMV antigens. The study labeled more than 150 TCR beta chains cytomegalovirus-associated.

The V segment lost 4 bases and the J segment 5 bases; nucleotides outside the gene matches: 3. Per the germline V gene, CDR1 is SQVTM and CDR2 is ANQGSEA. The CDR3 is 12 residues long. The specimen sequenced was PBMCs. The chain has TRBV29-1 and TRBJ1-1; 8 bases line up with TRBD1. This receptor was obtained from a man aged 18 to 29 in good health and CMV-seronegative. The CDR3 DNA reads TGCAGCGTTGCACAGGGGGGTACTGAAGCTTTCTTT. This codes for CSVAQGGTEAFF.